This TCR beta chain originates from a study of blood T cells in healthy people across ages. CDR3 size: 16 residues. V lost 6 bases, J lost 5 bases, and 11 bases stayed unmatched. The germline V gene encodes CDR1 SGHTA and CDR2 FQGNSA. Next came a second PCR, run for about 7 to 12 cycles, which used a sample-barcoded 5' primer along with a J-beta primer mix. MiXCR, run by TCRdb on the 5' RACE reads, gives a single entry per CDR3 protein. The repertoire consists of about 670,000 distinct CDR3 sequences, with roughly half occurring once and the leading ten covering less than 15%. The sequenced sample was blood. This TCR came from a woman older than 75 in good health. The chain employs TRBV7-2 and TRBJ2-1; TRBD2 matches at 9 bases. CDR3 in amino acids: CASRGSGLASHNEQFF. The CDR3 nucleotides read TGTGCCAGCAGAGGATCCGGACTAGCGTCCCACAATGAGCAGTTCTTC.